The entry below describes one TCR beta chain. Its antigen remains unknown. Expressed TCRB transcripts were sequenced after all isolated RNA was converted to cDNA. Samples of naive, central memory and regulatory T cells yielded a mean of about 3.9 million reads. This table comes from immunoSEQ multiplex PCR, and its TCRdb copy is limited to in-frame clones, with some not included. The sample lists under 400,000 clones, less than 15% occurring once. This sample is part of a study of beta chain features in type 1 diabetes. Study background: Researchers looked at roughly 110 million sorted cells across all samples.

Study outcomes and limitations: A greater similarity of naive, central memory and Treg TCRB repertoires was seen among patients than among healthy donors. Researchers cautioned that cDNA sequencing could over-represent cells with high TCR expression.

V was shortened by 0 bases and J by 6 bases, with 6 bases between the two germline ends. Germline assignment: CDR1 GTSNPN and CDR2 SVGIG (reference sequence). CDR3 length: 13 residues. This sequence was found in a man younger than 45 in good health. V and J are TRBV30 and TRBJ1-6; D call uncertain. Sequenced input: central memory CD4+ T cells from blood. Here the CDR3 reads CAWSVRSNSPLHF. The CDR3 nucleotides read TGTGCCTGGAGTGTACGGTCTAATTCACCCCTCCACTTT.